This passage covers 10 T cell receptor delta chains from one sample sequenced in a study of gamma-delta T cells after stem cell transplantation. TCRdb reprocessed the RT-PCR reads using CATT. Its table lists around 20 delta-chain clones. Sequenced material: gamma-delta T cells. The receptors stem from a human donor. It is not recorded whose cells these are; they may come from a transplant donor. This table probably holds off-target reads from a library built for another chain.

This clone showed up just a few times. The chain has TRDV2 and TRDJ1; 10 bases agree with TRDD3. This CDR3 spans 20 amino acids. The ends lost 2 bases at V and 0 bases at J; junction bases unmatched: 17. The germline gives CDR1 GEAIGNYY, CDR2 EKD. The CDR3 nucleotides read TGTGCCTGTGACATGGTACTGGGGGATGCTGACGAAAAGTACACCGATAAACTCATCTTT. The encoded protein is CACDMVLGDADEKYTDKLIF.

This clone occurred a few times. The chain uses TRDV2 and TRDJ1; TRDD3 agrees at 13 bases. Germline loops: CDR1 GEAIGNYY, CDR2 EKD. With 4 bases clipped from V and 4 bases from J, the junction kept 20 bases outside the gene matches. The CDR3 runs 20 residues. In DNA, the CDR3 is TGTGCCTGTGAAAAACTGGGGGATACGCGTAAGGCCCACAATGACGATAAACTCATCTTT. Its protein is CACEKLGDTRKAHNDDKLIF.

In this sample, this clone turned up a few times. The CDR3 is CACDPVGIRTDKLIF. CDR3 bases: TGTGCCTGTGACCCCGTCGGGATACGCACCGATAAACTCATCTTT. V is TRDV2 and J is TRDJ1; 8 bases map to TRDD3. Germline CDR1 and CDR2: GEAIGNYY and EKD. V lost 3 bases to trimming and J lost 1 base; unmatched junction nucleotides: 6. The CDR3 runs 15 residues.

This clone was found a few times. The chain recombines TRDV2 with TRDJ2, with a tentative D call TRDD3 (5 bases). The V gene's germline CDR1 is GEAIGNYY and CDR2 EKD. V dropped 0 bases and J dropped 3 bases, with 13 bases sitting between them. CDR3 length equals 16 residues. CDR3 nucleotides: TGTGCCTGTGACACCGTGGGGACCAGAATGACAGCACAACTCTTCTTT. This translates into CACDTVGTRMTAQLFF.

This clone was counted between two and nine times. The genes are TRDV2 and TRDJ1; D may be TRDD3 (6 bases). Germline CDR1 and CDR2: GEAIGNYY and EKD. V lost 2 bases to trimming and J lost 0 bases, with 15 bases between them. The CDR3 length is 16 residues. CDR3 bases: TGTGCCTGTGACATTTTGGGGGGCCCGTACACCGATAAACTCATCTTT. Its protein is CACDILGGPYTDKLIF.

This clone was seen a handful of times. The chain combines TRDV2 with TRDJ1; TRDD3 matches 7 bases. The ends lost 3 bases at V and 0 bases at J; junction bases unmatched: 21. The CDR3 totals 20 residues. The germline gives CDR1 GEAIGNYY, CDR2 EKD. DNA for the CDR3: TGTGCCTGTGACGGAGGATCCGAACCTGGGGGTCGTGCGTACACCGATAAACTCATCTTT. Its protein product is CACDGGSEPGGRAYTDKLIF.

V usage is TRDV2 and J usage is TRDJ1; 9 nucleotides line up with TRDD3. Germline V gene sequence: CDR1 GEAIGNYY, CDR2 EKD. V shed 0 bases, J shed 0 bases, and the junction held 13 bases outside the gene matches. CDR3 length: 19 amino acids. CDR3 loop: CACDTMSTGGHKYTDKLIF. The CDR3 coding sequence is TGTGCCTGTGACACCATGAGTACTGGGGGACATAAGTACACCGATAAACTCATCTTT.

The chain couples TRDV2 to TRDJ1, with 9 bases identical to TRDD3. The CDR3 consists of 18 residues. The J segment lost 0 bases and the V segment lost 2 bases, leaving 12 bases of the junction unmatched. Germline assignment: CDR1 GEAIGNYY and CDR2 EKD. The CDR3 is CACDILGDELEYTDKLIF. The CDR3 nucleotides are TGTGCCTGTGACATACTGGGGGACGAGCTCGAGTACACCGATAAACTCATCTTT.

This clone was recorded a few times. The chain uses TRDV2 and TRDJ1, with 13 bases fitting TRDD3. The CDR3 extends over 20 amino acids. V lost 0 bases, J lost 1 base, and 13 bases stayed unmatched. Per germline, CDR1 GEAIGNYY and CDR2 EKD. The CDR3 DNA reads as TGTGCCTGTGACACCCCCCCTTACTGGGGGATACGAGACGGCACCGATAAACTCATCTTT. Protein: CACDTPPYWGIRDGTDKLIF.

This clone was counted a few times. This chain uses TRDV1 with TRDJ1; weak D call: TRDD2 (7 bases). CDR3 length: 20 residues. CDR1 is TSWWSYY, CDR2 QGS, per germline. Trimming cost V 0 bases and J 0 bases, with 23 bases left between them. The chain's CDR3 is CALGELTSNAFLGYTDKLIF. CDR3 bases: TGTGCTCTTGGGGAACTTACTTCCAACGCCTTCCTGGGGTACACCGATAAACTCATCTTT.